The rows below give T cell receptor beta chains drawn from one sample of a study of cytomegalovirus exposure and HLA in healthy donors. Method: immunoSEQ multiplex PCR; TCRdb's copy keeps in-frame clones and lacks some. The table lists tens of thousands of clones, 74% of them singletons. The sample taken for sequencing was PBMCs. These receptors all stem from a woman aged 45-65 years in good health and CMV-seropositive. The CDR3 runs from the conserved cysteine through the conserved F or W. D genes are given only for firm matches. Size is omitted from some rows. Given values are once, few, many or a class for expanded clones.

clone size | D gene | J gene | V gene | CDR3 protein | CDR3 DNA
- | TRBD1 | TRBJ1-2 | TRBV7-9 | CASSLGGGPGYGYTF | TGTGCCAGCAGCTTAGGAGGGGGCCCGGGCTATGGCTACACCTTC
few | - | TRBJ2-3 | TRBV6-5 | CASGGTGVGTDTQYF | TGTGCCAGCGGTGGGACGGGAGTGGGCACAGATACGCAGTATTTT
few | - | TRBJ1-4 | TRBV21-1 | CASSHRLWGPNEKLFF | TGTGCCAGCAGCCACCGATTGTGGGGCCCTAATGAAAAACTGTTTTTT
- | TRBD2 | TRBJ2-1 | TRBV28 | CAIRDYTYNEQFF | TGTGCCATCCGGGACTACACCTACAATGAGCAGTTCTTC
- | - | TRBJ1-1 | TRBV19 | CASSPQGNTEAFF | TGTGCCAGTAGTCCCCAGGGGAACACTGAAGCTTTCTTT
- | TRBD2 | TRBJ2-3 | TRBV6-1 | CASSGLAESPTNTQYF | TGTGCCAGCAGTGGACTAGCGGAGTCCCCCACAAATACGCAGTATTTT
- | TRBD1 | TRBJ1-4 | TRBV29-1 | CSAGQKNEKLFF | TGCAGCGCGGGACAGAAAAATGAAAAACTGTTTTTT
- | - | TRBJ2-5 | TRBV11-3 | CASSLGQYQETQYF | TGTGCCAGCAGCTTAGGACAGTACCAAGAGACCCAGTACTTC
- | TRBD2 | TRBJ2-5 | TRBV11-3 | CASSVSGGTQETQYF | TGTGCCAGCAGCGTTAGCGGGGGAACCCAAGAGACCCAGTACTTC
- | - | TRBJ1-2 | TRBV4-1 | CASRQLGGWVYGYTF | TGCGCCAGTCGGCAATTAGGGGGATGGGTCTATGGCTACACCTTC
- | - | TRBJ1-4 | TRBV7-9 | CASSLGAGSTNEKLFF | TGTGCCAGCAGCTTAGGGGCAGGGTCAACTAATGAAAAACTGTTTTTT
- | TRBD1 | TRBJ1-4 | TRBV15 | CATSWAGGQKLFF | TGTGCCACCAGCTGGGCAGGGGGTCAAAAACTGTTTTTT
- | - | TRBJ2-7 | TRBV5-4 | CASSYGGSYEQYF | TGTGCCAGCAGCTATGGGGGGTCCTACGAGCAGTACTTC
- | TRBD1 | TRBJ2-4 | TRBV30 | CAWSEGGIDIQYF | TGTGCCTGGAGTGAAGGGGGCATCGACATTCAGTACTTC
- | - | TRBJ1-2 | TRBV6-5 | CASSPYRDHGYTF | TGTGCCAGCAGTCCCTACAGGGACCATGGCTACACCTTC
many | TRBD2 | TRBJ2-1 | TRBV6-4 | CASSDASGSNEQFF | TGTGCCAGCAGTGACGCTAGCGGGAGCAATGAGCAGTTCTTC
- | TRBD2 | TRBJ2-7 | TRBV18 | CASSPRGLAGGSYEQYF | TGTGCCAGCTCACCACGGGGACTAGCGGGAGGATCCTACGAGCAGTACTTC
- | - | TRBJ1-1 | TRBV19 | CASSMEAYTEAFF | TGTGCCAGTAGCATGGAGGCATACACTGAAGCTTTCTTT
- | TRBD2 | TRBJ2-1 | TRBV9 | CASSVATSGRQDEQFF | TGTGCCAGCAGCGTAGCAACTAGCGGGAGACAGGATGAGCAGTTCTTC
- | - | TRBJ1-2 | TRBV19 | CASTGVNYGYTF | TGTGCCAGTACAGGGGTTAACTATGGCTACACCTTC
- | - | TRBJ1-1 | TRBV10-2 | CASSESRVAEAFF | TGCGCCAGCAGTGAGTCGAGGGTAGCTGAAGCTTTCTTT
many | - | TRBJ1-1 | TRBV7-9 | CASSFVTTGEAFF | TGTGCCAGCAGCTTCGTCACGACAGGAGAAGCTTTCTTT
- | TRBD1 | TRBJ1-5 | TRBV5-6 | CASSTYRGPQNF | TGTGCCAGCAGCACTTACAGGGGGCCACAGAATTTT
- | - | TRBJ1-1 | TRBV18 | CASSPWRQNTEAFF | TGTGCCAGCTCACCATGGAGGCAGAACACTGAAGCTTTCTTT
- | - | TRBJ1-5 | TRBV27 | CASSLTGFVNQPQHF | TGTGCCAGCAGTTTAACAGGGTTTGTCAATCAGCCCCAGCATTTT
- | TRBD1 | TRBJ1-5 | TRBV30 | CAWTAGGEQPQHF | TGTGCCTGGACCGCAGGGGGAGAACAGCCCCAGCATTTT
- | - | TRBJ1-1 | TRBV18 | CASSPGVNTEAFF | TGTGCCAGCTCCCCGGGGGTGAACACTGAAGCTTTCTTT
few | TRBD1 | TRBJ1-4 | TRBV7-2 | CASSGRDRGYGNEKLFF | TGTGCCAGCAGCGGCCGGGACAGGGGTTACGGTAATGAAAAACTGTTTTTT
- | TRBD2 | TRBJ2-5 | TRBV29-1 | CSVPRLAGGGTQYF | TGCAGCGTTCCCCGACTAGCGGGAGGGGGGACCCAGTACTTC
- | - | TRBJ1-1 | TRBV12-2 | CASRLEGGTEAFF | TGTGCAAGTCGCCTAGAAGGAGGCACTGAAGCTTTCTTT
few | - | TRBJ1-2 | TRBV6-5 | CASSRRTDGYTF | TGTGCCAGCTCCCGACGGACAGATGGCTACACCTTC
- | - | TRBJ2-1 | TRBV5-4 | CASTPVQGGEQFF | TGTGCCAGCACCCCCGTACAAGGGGGAGAGCAGTTCTTC
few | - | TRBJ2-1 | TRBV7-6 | CASSPGGTSSYNEQFF | TGTGCCAGCAGCCCCGGGGGAACTAGCTCCTACAATGAGCAGTTCTTC
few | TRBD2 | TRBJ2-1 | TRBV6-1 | CASSEAFGAGGFNEQFF | TGTGCCAGCAGTGAAGCGTTCGGAGCGGGAGGGTTCAATGAGCAGTTCTTC
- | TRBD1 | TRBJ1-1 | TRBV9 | CASSVGDSRGDTEAFF | TGTGCCAGCAGCGTAGGGGACAGTCGAGGGGACACTGAAGCTTTCTTT
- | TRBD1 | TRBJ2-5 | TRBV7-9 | CASSPEWDRMVTQYF | TGTGCCAGCAGCCCAGAGTGGGACAGGATGGTGACCCAGTACTTC
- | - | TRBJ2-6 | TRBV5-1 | CASSSELSGANVLTF | TGCGCCAGCAGCTCGGAGCTCTCTGGGGCCAACGTCCTGACTTTC
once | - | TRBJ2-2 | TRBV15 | CATSRAGAGELFF | TGTGCCACCAGCAGAGCTGGGGCTGGGGAGCTGTTTTTT
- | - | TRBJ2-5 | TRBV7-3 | CASSFTPGVETQYF | TGTGCCAGCAGCTTTACCCCGGGAGTGGAGACCCAGTACTTC
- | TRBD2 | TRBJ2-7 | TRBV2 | CASRGLAGGYEQYF | TGTGCCAGCAGAGGACTAGCGGGGGGCTACGAGCAGTACTTC
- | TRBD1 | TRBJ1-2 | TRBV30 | CAWSGQGRVGYTF | TGTGCCTGGAGCGGACAGGGGAGAGTGGGCTACACCTTC
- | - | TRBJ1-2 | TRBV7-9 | CASRSGDRRNYGYTF | TGTGCCAGCAGATCCGGAGACAGGAGGAACTATGGCTACACCTTC
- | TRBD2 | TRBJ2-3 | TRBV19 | CATIEASGRGFTQYF | TGTGCCACCATCGAGGCTAGCGGGAGGGGTTTTACGCAGTATTTT
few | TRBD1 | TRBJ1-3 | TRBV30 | CAESGTGPGNTIYF | TGTGCCGAGTCTGGGACAGGGCCCGGAAACACCATATATTTT
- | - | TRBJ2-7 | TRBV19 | CASSIRQHYEQYF | TGTGCCAGTAGTATAAGACAGCACTACGAGCAGTACTTC
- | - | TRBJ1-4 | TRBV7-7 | CASSPGSGVEKLFF | TGTGCTAGCAGCCCCGGGTCAGGGGTTGAAAAACTGTTTTTT
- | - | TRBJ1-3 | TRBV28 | CASSAIVERDTIYF | TGTGCCAGCAGTGCAATAGTCGAGAGAGACACCATATATTTT
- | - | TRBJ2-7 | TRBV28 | CASSFAYEQYF | TGTGCCAGCAGTTTCGCCTACGAGCAGTACTTC
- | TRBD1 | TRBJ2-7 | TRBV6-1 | CASSVDRGSYEQYF | TGTGCCAGCAGTGTGGACAGGGGGTCCTACGAGCAGTACTTC
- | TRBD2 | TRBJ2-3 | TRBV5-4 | CASSSPGLAGIGDTQYF | TGTGCCAGCAGCTCCCCGGGACTAGCGGGGATAGGGGATACGCAGTATTTT
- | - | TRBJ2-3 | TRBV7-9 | CAGGMSTSTDTQYF | TGTGCCGGGGGCATGTCGACTAGCACAGATACGCAGTATTTT
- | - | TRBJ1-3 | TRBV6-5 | CASRTGSGNTIYF | TGTGCCAGCAGGACAGGCTCTGGAAACACCATATATTTT
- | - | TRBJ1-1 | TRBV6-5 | CASSTANTEAFF | TGTGCCAGCAGCACAGCGAACACTGAAGCTTTCTTT
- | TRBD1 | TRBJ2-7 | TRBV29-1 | CSVDRGPGEQYF | TGCAGCGTAGACAGGGGGCCGGGCGAGCAGTACTTC
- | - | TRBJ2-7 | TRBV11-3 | CASSLVSAGPYEQYF | TGTGCCAGCAGCTTAGTGTCGGCGGGGCCCTACGAGCAGTACTTC